The TCR beta chain under discussion was sequenced for a study of PD-L1 blockade in urothelial cancer. As for the study in general: Prior exposure to chemotherapy in patients amounted to 0 to 3 regimens received. Blood yielded a median of about 150,000 T cells per sample. Study results and caveats: Pretreatment TCR clonality in blood under the median foretold superior survival.

Notes on this clone: As yet, its antigen is unknown.

Spike-ins of synthetic TCR analog templates went into each PCR. Assay: immunoSEQ multiplex PCR; the TCRdb copy retains only in-frame clones and omits some. The sample carries almost 50,000 clones, 84% recorded once. The germline V and J ends were trimmed by 7 bases and 0 bases, with 9 bases remaining between them. The CDR3 covers 13 residues. Germline V gene sequence: CDR1 LNHDA, CDR2 SQIVND (reference sequence). As to time point: pretreatment peripheral blood. Sample: PBMCs, taken around atezolizumab (anti-PD-L1) treatment. The clonotype originates from a man aged 65 to 79 with urothelial cancer. The gene calls are TRBV19 and TRBJ1-1; D is unresolved. CDR3 loop: CASKERLNTEAFF. For the CDR3, the DNA is TGTGCCAGTAAGGAGCGATTGAACACTGAAGCTTTCTTT.